The following is a T cell receptor beta chain sequence with its context. V lost 5 bases, J lost 7 bases, and 5 bases stayed unmatched. This CDR3 region has 12 residues. Germline CDR1 is SGHNT and CDR2 is YYREEE (reference sequence). The data belong to a study of blood T cell repertoires in COVID-19. Sequencing was performed with immunoSEQ multiplex PCR; in TCRdb, only in-frame clones are kept and a portion is missing. The data contain 110,000 to 150,000 clones, roughly 90% of them singletons. The sample taken for sequencing was peripheral blood. The sequence was obtained from a man in his 70s with acute or convalescent COVID-19. The V call is TRBV5-4, the J call TRBJ2-7; 8 bases match TRBD1. The CDR3 region has the DNA TGTGCCAGCAGTCGACAGGGGTGGGAGCAGTACTTC. Translating it yields CASSRQGWEQYF.